This T cell receptor (beta chain) emerged from a study of post-analysis software for immune sequencing data. The overall study: The disease courses spanned relapsing-remitting, secondary progressive and progressive-relapsing forms of multiple sclerosis. General study points: Patients had higher frequencies than controls of roughly five TRBV segments, including TRBV5-6, TRBV5-1 and TRBV20-1. Those with multiple sclerosis, the patient group, showed significantly lower normalized Chao1 diversity than controls. F measure clustering grouped samples strongly by preparation batch.

Germline assignment: CDR1 GTSNPN and CDR2 SVGIG (reference sequence). The V segment lost 3 bases and the J segment 6 bases; nucleotides outside the gene matches: 8. CDR3 size: 15 residues. Tagging with unique molecular identifiers was a feature of the TCR beta cDNA libraries. cDNA molecules numbering some 500,000 came from roughly 1.1 to 9.2 million T cells. Each CDR3 protein is one row after TCRdb ran MiXCR on the PCR reads. Of hundreds of thousands of distinct CDR3 sequences in the sample, roughly 58% are singletons; the top ten hold roughly 4.4%. About this clonotype: No antigen is known for it.

This receptor was obtained from a girl aged 10 to 17 with multiple sclerosis. This rearrangement joins TRBV30 to TRBJ2-7; 13 nucleotides agree with TRBD2. Sequencing was performed on blood. The CDR3 coding sequence is TGTGCCTGGAGCGTTAGGACTAGCGGGAGTCGCGAGCAGTACTTC. This codes for CAWSVRTSGSREQYF.